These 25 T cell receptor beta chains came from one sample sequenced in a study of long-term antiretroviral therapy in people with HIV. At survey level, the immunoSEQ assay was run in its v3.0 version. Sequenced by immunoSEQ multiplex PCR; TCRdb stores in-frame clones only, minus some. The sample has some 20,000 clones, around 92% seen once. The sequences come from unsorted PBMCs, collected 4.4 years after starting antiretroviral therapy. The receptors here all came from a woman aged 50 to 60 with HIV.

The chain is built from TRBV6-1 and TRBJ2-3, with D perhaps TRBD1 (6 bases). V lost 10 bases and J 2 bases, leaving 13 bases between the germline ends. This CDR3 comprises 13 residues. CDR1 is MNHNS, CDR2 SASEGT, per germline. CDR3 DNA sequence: TGTGCCATCATCGGGACAAACACAGATACGCAGTATTTT. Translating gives CAIIGTNTDTQYF.

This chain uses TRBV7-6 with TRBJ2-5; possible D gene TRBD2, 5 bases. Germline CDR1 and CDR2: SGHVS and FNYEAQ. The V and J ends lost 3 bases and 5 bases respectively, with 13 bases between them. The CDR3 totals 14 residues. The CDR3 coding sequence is TGTGCCAGCAGCTTTTTGGGGAGAACGGAGACCCAGTACTTC. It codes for CASSFLGRTETQYF.

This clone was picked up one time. The CDR3 region is CASTPPYPMNTEAFF. CDR3 sequence (DNA): TGTGCCAGCACTCCCCCGTATCCTATGAACACTGAAGCTTTCTTT. The chain carries TRBV6-6 and TRBJ1-1; the D is unclear. The germline V gene encodes CDR1 MNHNY and CDR2 SVGAGI (reference sequence). The CDR3 totals 15 residues. V gave up 7 bases and J gave up 0 bases, with 15 bases separating them.

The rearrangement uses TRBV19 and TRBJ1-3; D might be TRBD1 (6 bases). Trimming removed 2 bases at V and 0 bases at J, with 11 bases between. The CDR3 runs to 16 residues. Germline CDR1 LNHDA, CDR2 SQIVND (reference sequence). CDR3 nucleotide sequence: TGTGCCAGTAGTATAAATAAGGACAGCTCTGGAAACACCATATATTTT. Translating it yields CASSINKDSSGNTIYF.

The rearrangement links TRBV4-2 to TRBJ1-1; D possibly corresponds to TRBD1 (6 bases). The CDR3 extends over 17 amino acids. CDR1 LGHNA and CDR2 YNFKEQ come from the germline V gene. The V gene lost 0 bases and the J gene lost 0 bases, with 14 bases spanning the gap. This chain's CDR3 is CASSQDRGGSMNTEAFF. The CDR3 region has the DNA TGTGCCAGCAGCCAAGATCGGGGGGGCTCAATGAACACTGAAGCTTTCTTT.

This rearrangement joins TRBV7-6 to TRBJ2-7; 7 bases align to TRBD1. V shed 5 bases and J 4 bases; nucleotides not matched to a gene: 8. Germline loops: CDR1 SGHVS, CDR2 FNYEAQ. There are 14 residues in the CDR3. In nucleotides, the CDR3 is TGTGCCAGCAGCGAACGGACAGGACCGTACGAGCAGTACTTC. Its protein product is CASSERTGPYEQYF.

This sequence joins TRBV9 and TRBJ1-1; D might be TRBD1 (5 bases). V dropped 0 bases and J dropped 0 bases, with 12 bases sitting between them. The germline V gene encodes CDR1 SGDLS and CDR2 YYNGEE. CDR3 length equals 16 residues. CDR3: CASSVAPVGVNTEAFF. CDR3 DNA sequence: TGTGCCAGCAGCGTAGCCCCTGTGGGGGTGAACACTGAAGCTTTCTTT.

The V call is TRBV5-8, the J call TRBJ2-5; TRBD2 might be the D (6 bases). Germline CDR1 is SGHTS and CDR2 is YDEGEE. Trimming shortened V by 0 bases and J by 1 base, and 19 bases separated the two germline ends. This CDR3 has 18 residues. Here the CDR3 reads CASSLGLMGGRGQETQYF. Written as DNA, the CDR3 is TGTGCCAGCAGCTTGGGATTGATGGGGGGTAGGGGCCAAGAGACCCAGTACTTC.

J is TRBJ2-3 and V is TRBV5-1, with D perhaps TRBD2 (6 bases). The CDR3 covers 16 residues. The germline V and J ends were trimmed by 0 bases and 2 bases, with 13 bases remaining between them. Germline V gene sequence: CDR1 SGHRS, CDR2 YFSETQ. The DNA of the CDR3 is TGCGCCAGCAGCTTGGCGGGGGAGCGAGACACAGATACGCAGTATTTT. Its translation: CASSLAGERDTDTQYF. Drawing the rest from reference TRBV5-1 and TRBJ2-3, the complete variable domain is KAGVTQTPRYLIKTRGQQVTLSCSPISGHRSVSWYQQTPGQGLQFLFEYFSETQRNKGNFPGRFSGRQFSNSRSEMNVSTLELGDSALYLCASSLAGERDTDTQYFGPGTRLTVL.

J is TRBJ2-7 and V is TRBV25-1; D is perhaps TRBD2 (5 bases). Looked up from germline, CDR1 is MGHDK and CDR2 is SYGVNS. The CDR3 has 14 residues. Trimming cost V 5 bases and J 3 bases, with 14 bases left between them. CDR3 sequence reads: CASSRGLLGYEQYF. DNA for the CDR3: TGTGCCAGCAGTCGAGGACTGCTGGGCTACGAGCAGTACTTC.

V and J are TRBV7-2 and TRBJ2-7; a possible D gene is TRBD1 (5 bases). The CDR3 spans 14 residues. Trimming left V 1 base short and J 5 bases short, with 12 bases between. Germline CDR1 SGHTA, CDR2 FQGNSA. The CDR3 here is CASSLVAGLDEQYF. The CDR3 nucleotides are TGTGCCAGCAGCTTAGTGGCAGGGCTCGACGAGCAGTACTTC.

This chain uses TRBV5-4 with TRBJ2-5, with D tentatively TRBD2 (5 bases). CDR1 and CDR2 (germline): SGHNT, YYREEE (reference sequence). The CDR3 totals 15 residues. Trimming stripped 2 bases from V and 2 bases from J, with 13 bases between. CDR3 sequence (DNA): TGTGCCAGCAGCTTAAACCTCCGGGGACAAGAGACCCAGTACTTC. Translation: CASSLNLRGQETQYF. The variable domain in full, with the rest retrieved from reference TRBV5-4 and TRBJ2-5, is ETGVTQSPTHLIKTRGQQVTLRCSSQSGHNTVSWYQQALGQGPQFIFQYYREEENGRGNFPPRFSGLQFPNYSSELNVNALELDDSALYLCASSLNLRGQETQYFGPGTRLLVL.

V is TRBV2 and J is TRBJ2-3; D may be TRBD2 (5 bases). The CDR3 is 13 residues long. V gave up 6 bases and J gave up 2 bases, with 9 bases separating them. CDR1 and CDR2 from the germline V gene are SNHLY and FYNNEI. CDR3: CASSQRFTDTQYF. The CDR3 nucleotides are TGTGCCAGCAGCCAGCGGTTCACAGATACGCAGTATTTT.

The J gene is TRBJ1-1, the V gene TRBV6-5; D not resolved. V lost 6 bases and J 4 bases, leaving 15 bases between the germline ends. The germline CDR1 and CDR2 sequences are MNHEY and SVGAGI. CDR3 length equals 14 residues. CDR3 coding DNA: TGTGCCAGCAGACCTAGACCCCCGGGCACTGAAGCTTTCTTT. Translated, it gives CASRPRPPGTEAFF.

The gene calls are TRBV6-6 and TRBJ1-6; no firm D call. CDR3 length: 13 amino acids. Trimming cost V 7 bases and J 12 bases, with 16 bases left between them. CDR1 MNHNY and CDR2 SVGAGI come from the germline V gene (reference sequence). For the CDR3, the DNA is TGTGCCAGCACCCTAGACTGGCGGCGACCCCTCCACTTT. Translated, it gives CASTLDWRRPLHF.

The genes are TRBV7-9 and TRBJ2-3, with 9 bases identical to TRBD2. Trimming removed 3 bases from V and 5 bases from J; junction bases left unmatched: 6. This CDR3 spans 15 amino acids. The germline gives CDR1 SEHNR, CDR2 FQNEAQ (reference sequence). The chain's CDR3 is CASSFVGGGVDTQYF. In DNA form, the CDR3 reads TGTGCCAGCAGCTTTGTTGGCGGGGGGGTAGATACGCAGTATTTT.

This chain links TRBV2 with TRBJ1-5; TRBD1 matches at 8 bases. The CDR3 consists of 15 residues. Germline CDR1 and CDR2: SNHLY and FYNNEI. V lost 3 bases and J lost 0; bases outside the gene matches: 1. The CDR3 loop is CASSDGTGSNQPQHF. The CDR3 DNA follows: TGTGCCAGCAGTGACGGGACAGGTAGCAATCAGCCCCAGCATTTT.

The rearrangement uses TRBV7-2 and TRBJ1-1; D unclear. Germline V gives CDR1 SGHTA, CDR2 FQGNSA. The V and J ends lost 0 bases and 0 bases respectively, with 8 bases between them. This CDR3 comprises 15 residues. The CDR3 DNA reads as TGTGCCAGCAGCTTAGCGGGAGGTTTGAACACTGAAGCTTTCTTT. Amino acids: CASSLAGGLNTEAFF.

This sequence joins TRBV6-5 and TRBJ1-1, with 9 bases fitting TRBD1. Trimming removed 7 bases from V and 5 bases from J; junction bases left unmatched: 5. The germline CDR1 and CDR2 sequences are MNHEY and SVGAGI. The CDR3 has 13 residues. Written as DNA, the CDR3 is TGTGCCAGCATGAGGGACAGGGCAACTGAAGCTTTCTTT. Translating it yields CASMRDRATEAFF.

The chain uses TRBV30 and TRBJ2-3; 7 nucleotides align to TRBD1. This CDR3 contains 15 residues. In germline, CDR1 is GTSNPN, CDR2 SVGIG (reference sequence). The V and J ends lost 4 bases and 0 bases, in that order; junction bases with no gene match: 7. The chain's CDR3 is CAWMQGQTSTDTQYF. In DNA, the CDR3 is TGTGCCTGGATGCAGGGACAGACAAGCACAGATACGCAGTATTTT.

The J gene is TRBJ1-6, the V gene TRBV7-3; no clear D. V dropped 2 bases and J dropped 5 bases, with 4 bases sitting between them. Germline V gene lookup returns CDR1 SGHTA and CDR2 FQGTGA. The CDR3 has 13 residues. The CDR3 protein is CASSLGHNSPLHF. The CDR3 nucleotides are TGTGCCAGCAGCTTAGGCCATAATTCACCCCTCCACTTT.

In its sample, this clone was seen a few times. In DNA, the CDR3 is TGTGCCACCCAGCTGGGAGGAGGGATTGCTGAAGCTTTCTTT. This encodes CATQLGGGIAEAFF. This chain uses TRBV15 with TRBJ1-1; D unresolved. Germline CDR1 reads LNHNV; CDR2 reads YYDKDF (reference sequence). The V end was cut by 8 bases, the J end by 6 bases, with 19 bases between. This CDR3 contains 14 residues.

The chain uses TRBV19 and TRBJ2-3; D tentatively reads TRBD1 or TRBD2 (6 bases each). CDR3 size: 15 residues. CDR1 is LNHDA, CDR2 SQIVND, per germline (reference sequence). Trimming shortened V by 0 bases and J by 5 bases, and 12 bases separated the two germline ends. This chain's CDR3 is CASSIERGPRDTQYF. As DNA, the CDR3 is TGTGCCAGTAGTATAGAACGGGGGCCCAGAGATACGCAGTATTTT.

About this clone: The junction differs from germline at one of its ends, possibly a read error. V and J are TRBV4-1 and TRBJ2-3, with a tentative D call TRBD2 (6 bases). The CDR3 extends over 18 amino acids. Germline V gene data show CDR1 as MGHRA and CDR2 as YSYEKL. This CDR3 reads CASSQEGGLKGSTHTQYF. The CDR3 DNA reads TGCGCCAGCAGCCAAGAGGGGGGTCTCAAGGGGTCCACACATACGCAGTATTTT.

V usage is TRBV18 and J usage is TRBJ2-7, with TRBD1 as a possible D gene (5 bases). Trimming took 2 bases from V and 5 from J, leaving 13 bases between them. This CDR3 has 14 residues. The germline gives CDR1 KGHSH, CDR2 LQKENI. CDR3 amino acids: CASSPADIRHEQYF. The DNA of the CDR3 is TGTGCCAGCTCACCAGCGGACATTCGCCACGAGCAGTACTTC.